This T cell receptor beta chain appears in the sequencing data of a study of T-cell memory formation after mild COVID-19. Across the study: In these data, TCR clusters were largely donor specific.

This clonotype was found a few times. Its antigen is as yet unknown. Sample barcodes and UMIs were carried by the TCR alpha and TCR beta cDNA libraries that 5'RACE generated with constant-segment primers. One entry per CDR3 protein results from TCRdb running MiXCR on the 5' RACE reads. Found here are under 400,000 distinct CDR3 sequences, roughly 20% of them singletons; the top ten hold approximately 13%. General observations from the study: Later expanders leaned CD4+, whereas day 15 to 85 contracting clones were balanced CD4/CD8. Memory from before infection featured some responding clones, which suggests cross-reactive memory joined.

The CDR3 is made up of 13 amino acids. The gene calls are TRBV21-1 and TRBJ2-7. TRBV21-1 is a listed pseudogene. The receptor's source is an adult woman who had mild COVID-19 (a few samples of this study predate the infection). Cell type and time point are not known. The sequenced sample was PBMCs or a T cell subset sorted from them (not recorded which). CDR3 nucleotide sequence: TGTGCCAGCAGCTTTCAGCGCAGGCACGAGCAGTACTTC. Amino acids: CASSFQRRHEQYF.